This T cell receptor (beta chain) comes out of a study of cytomegalovirus exposure and HLA in healthy donors. Germline CDR1 reads MDHEN; CDR2 reads SYDVKM. The V gene end was trimmed by 6 bases and the J gene end by 6 bases; junction bases not matched to a gene: 12. The length of the CDR3 is 15 residues. Sequenced by immunoSEQ multiplex PCR; TCRdb stores in-frame clones only, minus some. The data show 76,000 or so clones, around 94% seen once. The receptor was isolated from a woman under 30 in good health and CMV-seronegative. The chain couples TRBV28 to TRBJ2-7, with 9 bases matching TRBD2. Sequenced: PBMCs. CDR3 in DNA: TGTGCCAGCAGCTCCGCCAGCGGGAGGCTTGGCGAGCAGTACTTC. Protein: CASSSASGRLGEQYF.